The subject of this entry is one T cell receptor beta chain. The record originates from a study of response to subunit inactivated influenza vaccine. One entry per CDR3 protein results from TCRdb running MiXCR on the RT-PCR reads. The sample lists 650,000 to 800,000 distinct CDR3 sequences; 11% to 15% were seen once. Germline assignment: CDR1 SGHRS and CDR2 YFSETQ. Trimming removed 4 bases from V and 6 bases from J, with 17 bases in between. This CDR3 is built from 14 residues. The source of this sequence is a man between 45 and 60 years old who received an inactivated influenza vaccine. The sequences come from PBMCs from blood, collected around 14 days before vaccination. This chain links TRBV5-1 with TRBJ2-7, with D tentatively TRBD2 (6 bases). CDR3 protein: CASSPGTPESEQYF. As DNA, the CDR3 is TGCGCCAGCAGCCCCGGGACTCCCGAGAGCGAGCAGTACTTC.